This T cell receptor (beta chain) was observed in a study of OX40 agonist ivuxolimab in advanced cancers. Across the study: Prior anti-PD-1, anti-PD-L1 or anti-CTLA-4 therapy did not bar entry, and more than 35% had some.

The CDR3 is 14 amino acids. The V and J ends lost 1 base and 0 bases respectively, with 10 bases between them. Germline lookup yields CDR1 SQVTM and CDR2 ANQGSEA. This clone has a single count. What it binds is not known. General study results and limits: Individuals who were partial responders at 0.1-3.0 mg/kg had clonal expansion that ranked among the lowest. Some nonresponders likewise displayed low normalized T-cell clonal expansion.

Libraries were prepared by immunoSEQ multiplex PCR; TCRdb keeps only in-frame clonotypes and omits some of them. The table has under 25,000 clones, 74% seen once; the top ten hold roughly a third. The starting material was CD4+ or CD8+ T cells sorted from blood, obtained in a trial of the OX40 agonist ivuxolimab. The TCR sequence derives from an adult with an advanced solid tumor such as melanoma, head and neck, liver or kidney cancer. The chain has TRBV29-1 and TRBJ2-7; no reliable D call. Written as DNA, the CDR3 is TGCAGCGTTGAAGCCACGGGCCGCTCCTACGAGCAGTACTTC. Translating gives CSVEATGRSYEQYF.